The 30 T cell receptor beta chains below come from one sample, sequenced in a study of blood T cell repertoires in COVID-19. The protocol was immunoSEQ multiplex PCR, while the TCRdb copy is restricted to in-frame clones and leaves out a portion. The sample holds 45,000 to 70,000 clones; around 93% are singletons and the top ten take 7% to 8%. The source material was peripheral blood. The receptors originated from a woman aged 60-75 years with active or convalescent COVID-19.

The chain recombines TRBV3-1 (or the pseudogene TRBV3-2) with TRBJ1-1; D gene ambiguous. With 2 bases removed from V and 1 base from J, the gap between germline ends came to 17 bases. This CDR3 spans 17 amino acids. CDR1 and CDR2 (germline): LGHDT, YNNKEL (reference sequence). The CDR3 bases are TGTGCCAGCAGCCAAAGATTCTCCAGTGTAAAGAACACTGAAGCTTTCTTT. It codes for CASSQRFSSVKNTEAFF.

The chain employs TRBV7-9 and TRBJ2-7; 13 nucleotides match TRBD2. The CDR3 is made up of 19 amino acids. Per germline, CDR1 SEHNR and CDR2 FQNEAQ (reference sequence). After removal of 5 bases from V and 3 bases from J, the junction contained 16 bases not matched to a gene. CDR3: CASSPGTSGVSGNSYEQYF. CDR3 nucleotides: TGTGCCAGCAGCCCAGGGACTAGCGGGGTCTCTGGGAACAGCTACGAGCAGTACTTC.

The J gene is TRBJ1-1, the V gene TRBV19; the D gene is possibly TRBD1 (5 bases). The CDR3 is made up of 13 amino acids. Germline V CDR1 and CDR2: LNHDA, SQIVND (reference sequence). Trimming removed 9 bases from V and 5 bases from J, with 16 bases in between. The CDR3 DNA sequence: TGTGCCAGCTTTAGTCAGGGTAGGACTGAAGCTTTCTTT. Translating gives CASFSQGRTEAFF.

The chain is built from TRBV28 and TRBJ1-2; 7 positions match TRBD1. This CDR3 comprises 14 residues. With 5 bases clipped from V and 4 bases from J, the junction kept 7 bases outside the gene matches. CDR1 and CDR2 from the germline V gene are MDHEN and SYDVKM. The CDR3 reads CASSPGTVRYGYTF. CDR3 nucleotide sequence: TGTGCCAGCAGTCCCGGGACAGTACGCTATGGCTACACCTTC.

The J gene is TRBJ2-7, the V gene TRBV6-5, with 10 bases fitting TRBD1. Germline CDR1 is MNHEY and CDR2 is SVGAGI. The CDR3 length is 15 residues. J gave up 1 base and V 7 bases, and 7 bases lay outside the gene matches. CDR3 residues: CASNTPGQGSYEQYF. The CDR3 DNA follows: TGTGCCAGCAACACACCGGGACAGGGGTCCTACGAGCAGTACTTC.

The CDR3 protein is CASSLTGYEQYF. In DNA form, the CDR3 reads TGTGCCAGCAGTCTAACGGGATACGAGCAGTACTTC. V and J are TRBV28 and TRBJ2-7, with D perhaps TRBD2 (5 bases). The CDR3 has 12 residues. Trimming took off 5 bases at V and 4 bases at J, with 9 bases between the two ends. Germline CDR1 MDHEN, CDR2 SYDVKM.

This chain uses TRBV4-1 with TRBJ1-2; tentatively, D is TRBD1 (6 bases). CDR1 is MGHRA and CDR2 is YSYEKL in the germline V gene. Trimming stripped 4 bases from V and 4 bases from J, with 13 bases between. The CDR3 has 14 residues. In nucleotides, the CDR3 is TGCGCCAGCAGCCTTCGGACAGAAGGCTATGGCTACACCTTC. This encodes CASSLRTEGYGYTF.

V and J are TRBV2 and TRBJ1-1; D may be TRBD1 (5 bases). Trimming cost V 7 bases and J 1 base, with 16 bases left between them. Germline V gives CDR1 SNHLY, CDR2 FYNNEI. The CDR3 sequence is 15 residues long. CDR3 residues: CASTLDSLPNTEAFF. The CDR3 coding sequence is TGTGCCAGCACACTTGACAGCCTGCCGAACACTGAAGCTTTCTTT.

This chain connects TRBV10-3 to TRBJ1-5; 11 bases match TRBD1. Germline assignment: CDR1 ENHRY and CDR2 SYGVKD. The V and J ends lost 0 bases and 10 bases, in that order; junction bases with no gene match: 5. This CDR3 region has 15 residues. CDR3 region: CAISESGQGASPQHF. CDR3 nucleotide sequence: TGTGCCATCAGTGAGTCCGGACAGGGGGCCTCCCCCCAGCATTTT.

V is TRBV13 and J is TRBJ2-1; 8 nucleotides align to TRBD2. From germline, CDR1 is PRHDT and CDR2 FYEKMQ (reference sequence). This CDR3 is 14 amino acids long. J lost 3 bases, V lost 7 bases, and 5 bases had no gene match. The chain's CDR3 is CASTFSGGYNEQFF. CDR3 nucleotide sequence: TGTGCCAGCACCTTCAGCGGGGGCTACAATGAGCAGTTCTTC.

This chain uses TRBV29-1 with TRBJ2-7, with 7 positions matching TRBD1. V shed 8 bases and J 0 bases; nucleotides not matched to a gene: 7. This CDR3 has 13 residues. The germline gives CDR1 SQVTM, CDR2 ANQGSEA. The DNA of the CDR3 is TGCAGCTTGAGGGGACAGCCCTCCTACGAGCAGTACTTC. Its translation is CSLRGQPSYEQYF.

V and J are TRBV11-3 and TRBJ1-2; 7 nucleotides line up with TRBD1. V gave up 5 bases and J gave up 6 bases; unmatched junction bases: 6. This CDR3 has 13 amino acids. Per the germline V gene, CDR1 is SGHNT and CDR2 is YENEEA. The DNA for the CDR3 is TGTGCCAGCAGCAATCAGGGGGAGGATGGCTACACCTTC. This gives the protein CASSNQGEDGYTF.

The CDR3 nucleotides read TGCGCCAGCAGCTTGGGAGACACAAAAAATTCACCCCTCCACTTT. It codes for CASSLGDTKNSPLHF. V is TRBV5-1 and J is TRBJ1-6, with D uncertain. Trimming took 0 bases from V and 7 from J, leaving 11 bases between them. The CDR3 runs to 15 residues. The germline CDR1 and CDR2 sequences are SGHRS and YFSETQ.

The chain employs TRBV12-3 or TRBV12-4 and TRBJ1-2, with TRBD1 as a possible D gene (6 bases). There are 12 residues in the CDR3. V lost 6 bases to trimming and J lost 2 bases, with 7 bases between them. In nucleotides, the CDR3 is TGTGCCAGCAGACAGGGAAACTATGGCTACACCTTC. Translated: CASRQGNYGYTF.

CDR3 coding DNA: TGTGCCAGCAGCCAACAGGCGAGCTCTGGAAACACCATATATTTT. Protein sequence: CASSQQASSGNTIYF. The V call is TRBV4-2, the J call TRBJ1-3; no clear D. CDR3 size: 15 residues. V gave up 2 bases and J gave up 0 bases, with 8 bases separating them. Germline CDR1 reads LGHNA; CDR2 reads YNFKEQ.

The J gene is TRBJ1-1, the V gene TRBV18, with TRBD1 identical over 9 bases. The CDR3 covers 15 residues. The V segment lost 5 bases and the J segment 5 bases; nucleotides outside the gene matches: 9. CDR1 and CDR2 from the germline V gene are KGHSH and LQKENI. The CDR3 reads CASSFATGGQTEAFF. Here the CDR3 DNA reads TGTGCCAGCTCATTCGCGACAGGGGGTCAGACTGAAGCTTTCTTT.

The V call is TRBV28, the J call TRBJ1-5; D is undetermined. Trimming removed 8 bases from V and 0 bases from J, with 23 bases in between. Germline-derived CDR1 and CDR2 are MDHEN and SYDVKM. This CDR3 has 18 amino acids. As DNA, the CDR3 is TGTGCCAGCTCGACCCCGGGGTGGGTCGAATATAGCAATCAGCCCCAGCATTTT. It encodes CASSTPGWVEYSNQPQHF.

This rearrangement joins TRBV7-9 to TRBJ1-5, with D maybe TRBD1 (5 bases). Germline lookup yields CDR1 SEHNR and CDR2 FQNEAQ (reference sequence). The CDR3 covers 14 residues. Trimming took 1 base from V and 5 from J, leaving 9 bases between them. In DNA form, the CDR3 reads TGTGCCAGCAGCTTAGGGGCAGGGTATCAGCCCCAGCATTTT. It is translated as CASSLGAGYQPQHF.

V is TRBV10-1 and J is TRBJ1-3; D may be TRBD1 (6 bases). The CDR3 is 16 amino acids. The germline CDR1 and CDR2 sequences are WNHNN and SYGVQD (reference sequence). Trimming cost V 3 bases and J 2 bases, with 14 bases left between them. The CDR3 protein is CASSEYRGKTGNTIYF. The CDR3 coding sequence is TGCGCCAGCAGTGAATATAGGGGGAAGACTGGAAACACCATATATTTT.

The J gene is TRBJ2-3, the V gene TRBV5-1; 8 bases agree with TRBD2. The CDR3 runs to 17 residues. CDR1 and CDR2 (germline): SGHRS, YFSETQ. V trimming: 4 bases; J trimming: 0 bases; junction bases outside the gene matches: 10. CDR3 loop: CASSPKWAGGSTDTQYF. The CDR3, as DNA: TGCGCCAGCAGCCCCAAGTGGGCGGGAGGAAGCACAGATACGCAGTATTTT.

The chain carries TRBV7-2 and TRBJ1-2; a possible D gene is TRBD1 (6 bases). CDR1 and CDR2 from the germline V gene are SGHTA and FQGNSA. The CDR3 length is 15 residues. Trimming shortened V by 4 bases and J by 4 bases, and 16 bases separated the two germline ends. For the CDR3, the DNA is TGTGCCAGCAGCTCCGAAATGGACAGAACCTATGGCTACACCTTC. It translates to CASSSEMDRTYGYTF.

CDR3 sequence reads: CASSQDISNQPQHF. CDR3 DNA: TGTGCCAGCAGCCAAGATATTAGCAATCAGCCCCAGCATTTT. The chain combines TRBV3-1 (or the pseudogene TRBV3-2) with TRBJ1-5; D call uncertain. CDR3 length: 14 residues. Trimming stripped 0 bases from V and 0 bases from J, with 3 bases between. Germline V gene lookup returns CDR1 LGHDT and CDR2 YNNKEL (reference sequence).

The chain joins TRBV6-5 to TRBJ2-7; 9 bases align to TRBD1. The CDR3 totals 15 residues. The trim removed 2 bases at V and 6 bases at J, leaving 8 bases unmatched. Germline CDR1 is MNHEY and CDR2 is SVGAGI. DNA for the CDR3: TGTGCCAGCAGTTACGAGGGACAGGGATCGACCGAGCAGTACTTC. It translates to CASSYEGQGSTEQYF.

This clone was seen once. The CDR3 DNA sequence: TGTGCCAGCACTATGGGGACTAGCGGGGAGTTCTTC. Residues: CASTMGTSGEFF. This chain connects TRBV28 to TRBJ2-1, with 13 bases lining up with TRBD2. The CDR3 totals 12 residues. The trim removed 7 bases at V and 14 bases at J, leaving 5 bases unmatched. Germline V gene sequence: CDR1 MDHEN, CDR2 SYDVKM.

The chain joins TRBV11-2 to TRBJ2-7; a weak D match, TRBD2 (6 bases). The CDR3 runs 14 residues. Trimming took 3 bases from V and 7 from J, leaving 16 bases between them. Germline CDR1 and CDR2: SGHAT and FQNNGV. This chain's CDR3 is CASSFGPTRGEQYF. CDR3 nucleotide sequence: TGTGCCAGCAGCTTCGGCCCGACTAGGGGAGAGCAGTACTTC.

The J gene is TRBJ2-3, the V gene TRBV4-1, with D hard to call. This CDR3 has 13 amino acids. V lost 0 bases, J lost 4 bases, and 5 bases lay in between. Germline assignment: CDR1 MGHRA and CDR2 YSYEKL. The CDR3 reads CASSQDPADTQYF. CDR3 sequence (DNA): TGCGCCAGCAGCCAAGATCCCGCAGATACGCAGTATTTT.

The chain combines TRBV18 with TRBJ2-3; 7 bases are shared with TRBD2. J lost 2 bases, V lost 5 bases, and 4 bases had no gene match. The CDR3 covers 14 residues. Germline CDR1 reads KGHSH; CDR2 reads LQKENI. The DNA for the CDR3 is TGTGCCAGCTCAGGGACTACCCACACAGATACGCAGTATTTT. Its protein is CASSGTTHTDTQYF. Combining the CDR3 with reference TRBV18 and TRBJ2-3 gives the whole variable domain NAGVMQNPRHLVRRRGQEARLRCSPMKGHSHVYWYRQLPEEGLKFMVYLQKENIIDESGMPKERFSAEFPKEGPSILRIQQVVRGDSAAYFCASSGTTHTDTQYFGPGTRLTVL.

This chain joins TRBV28 and TRBJ2-3; tentatively, D is TRBD1 (6 bases). The length of the CDR3 is 15 residues. Per the germline V gene, CDR1 is MDHEN and CDR2 is SYDVKM. Trimming removed 6 bases at V and 2 bases at J, with 15 bases between. In DNA, the CDR3 is TGTGCCAGCAGAACACCGGGACATTTCACAGATACGCAGTATTTT. It yields the protein CASRTPGHFTDTQYF.

The V gene is TRBV7-3, the J gene TRBJ2-4, with D uncertain. V dropped 0 bases and J dropped 8 bases, with 8 bases sitting between them. This CDR3 has 13 residues. Germline CDR1 and CDR2: SGHTA and FQGTGA. The CDR3 here is CASSLTVGDIQYF. The CDR3 DNA reads TGTGCCAGCAGCTTAACAGTAGGAGACATTCAGTACTTC.

The chain links TRBV19 to TRBJ1-4; 8 nucleotides match TRBD1. CDR1 is LNHDA and CDR2 is SQIVND in the germline V gene (reference sequence). V shed 6 bases and J 6 bases; nucleotides not matched to a gene: 12. This CDR3 comprises 16 residues. This CDR3 reads CASSSPTGDSDEKLFF. The CDR3 region has the DNA TGTGCCAGTAGCTCCCCGACAGGGGATTCCGATGAAAAACTGTTTTTT.